The following is a TCR beta chain sequence with its context. Its antigen is not known. The sample originates from a study of T cell responses to AZD1222 COVID-19 vaccine. The method was immunoSEQ multiplex PCR; TCRdb's version includes in-frame clones alone and lacks a portion of them. The table records 200,000 or so clones, approximately 92% of them present only once. Findings of the study overall: Baseline testing showed seropositivity in only a handful of AZD1222 recipients. Along spike, vaccine-associated CD4 TCRs were found throughout, with dominance at 160-218 and 743-854. Unmutated regions of variants are reportedly targeted by nearly half of spike-specific TCRs.

The CDR3 is 17 amino acids. Trimming pared 4 bases from V and 3 bases from J, leaving 22 bases between. The germline V gene has CDR1 SGHTA and CDR2 FQGNSA. The V gene is TRBV7-2, the J gene TRBJ2-7; D call uncertain. This TCR was recovered from an adult in good health. This specimen consisted of peripheral blood, obtained on day 0 of AZD1222 vaccination. The DNA of the CDR3 is TGTGCCAGCAGCTCCACTAACCTCCGTCGGCGCGGCTACGAGCAGTACTTC. This encodes CASSSTNLRRRGYEQYF. Drawing the rest from reference TRBV7-2 and TRBJ2-7, the complete variable domain is GAGVSQSPSNKVTEKGKDVELRCDPISGHTALYWYRQSLGQGLEFLIYFQGNSAPDKSGLPSDRFSAERTGGSVSTLTIQRTQQEDSAVYLCASSSTNLRRRGYEQYFGPGTRLTVT.